These 18 T cell receptor beta chains share one sample of origin, sequenced in a study of long-term antiretroviral therapy in people with HIV. Version v3.0 of the immunoSEQ assay ran at survey level. Assay: immunoSEQ multiplex PCR; the TCRdb copy retains only in-frame clones and omits some. Of about 14,000 clones in the sample, approximately 80% were seen once. The source material was unsorted PBMCs, sampled 3.2 years before starting antiretroviral therapy. The source is a man aged 40-49 years with HIV.

The rearrangement uses TRBV7-2 and TRBJ1-2, with 8 bases lining up with TRBD1. This CDR3 comprises 14 residues. With V trimmed by 5 bases and J by 0 bases, 2 bases remained unmatched. Germline CDR1 is SGHTA and CDR2 is FQGNSA. CDR3 sequence: CASSRDRSNYGYTF. The CDR3 DNA follows: TGTGCCAGCAGCCGGGACAGGTCTAACTATGGCTACACCTTC. Variable domain in full (rest from reference TRBV7-2 and TRBJ1-2): GAGVSQSPSNKVTEKGKDVELRCDPISGHTALYWYRQSLGQGLEFLIYFQGNSAPDKSGLPSDRFSAERTGGSVSTLTIQRTQQEDSAVYLCASSRDRSNYGYTFGSGTRLTVV.

The gene calls are TRBV6-1 and TRBJ1-2; tentatively, D is TRBD1 (5 bases). The ends were cut back, 0 bases at V and 8 bases at J, with 13 bases in the middle. The germline V gene has CDR1 MNHNS and CDR2 SASEGT. The CDR3 is 14 residues long. The CDR3 DNA sequence: TGTGCCAGCAGTGAAGCGCACCGGGGCTGGGGCTACACCTTC. The encoded protein is CASSEAHRGWGYTF.

V and J are TRBV5-1 and TRBJ2-1, with D perhaps TRBD1 (5 bases). This CDR3 comprises 16 residues. V was shortened by 5 bases and J by 0 bases, with 15 bases between the two germline ends. The germline gives CDR1 SGHRS, CDR2 YFSETQ. The CDR3 loop reads CASRGAGDSSYNEQFF. The CDR3 DNA is TGCGCCAGCAGAGGGGCAGGCGATAGCTCCTACAATGAGCAGTTCTTC. Together with reference TRBV5-1 and TRBJ2-1, the CDR3 gives the full variable domain: KAGVTQTPRYLIKTRGQQVTLSCSPISGHRSVSWYQQTPGQGLQFLFEYFSETQRNKGNFPGRFSGRQFSNSRSEMNVSTLELGDSALYLCASRGAGDSSYNEQFFGPGTRLTVL.

CDR3: CASSYPRSPLHF. CDR3 in DNA: TGTGCCAGCAGTTACCCGAGGTCACCCCTCCACTTT. This rearrangement joins TRBV6-5 to TRBJ1-6; D is undetermined. Germline V gene data show CDR1 as MNHEY and CDR2 as SVGAGI. V was pared by 2 bases and J by 10 bases, with 6 bases between. The CDR3 extends over 12 amino acids.

The chain employs TRBV5-5 and TRBJ2-1; 8 bases map to TRBD2. Germline V gene data show CDR1 as SGHKS and CDR2 as YYEKEE (reference sequence). Trimming removed 0 bases from V and 8 bases from J; junction bases left unmatched: 7. The CDR3 runs to 15 residues. CDR3 bases: TGTGCCAGCAGCTTGGAGCGGGGGCCTTTTTATGAGCAGTTCTTC. Its translation is CASSLERGPFYEQFF.

The count of this clone is one. The chain carries TRBV2 and TRBJ2-3; no clear D. CDR1 is SNHLY and CDR2 is FYNNEI in the germline V gene. The CDR3 has 13 residues. V was pared by 7 bases and J by 0 bases, with 8 bases between. The CDR3 sequence is CASIRSSTDTQYF. The CDR3 DNA is TGTGCCAGCATCAGGTCTAGCACAGATACGCAGTATTTT.

This clone was seen a handful of times. The J gene is TRBJ1-1, the V gene TRBV27, with a weak D call TRBD1 (5 bases). Germline loops: CDR1 MNHEY, CDR2 SMNVEV (reference sequence). V was pared by 7 bases and J by 11 bases, with 20 bases between. The CDR3 is made up of 13 amino acids. CDR3 sequence (DNA): TGTGCCAGCAAGGGAGGACCCTGGGGCGAGGCTTTCTTT. Residues: CASKGGPWGEAFF.

The chain couples TRBV6-5 to TRBJ2-7, with D possibly matching TRBD1 (5 bases). The CDR3 covers 14 residues. Trimming shortened V by 6 bases and J by 0 bases, and 12 bases separated the two germline ends. The V gene's germline CDR1 is MNHEY and CDR2 SVGAGI. CDR3 in amino acids: CASRRKTDSYEQYF. The CDR3 nucleotides read TGTGCCAGCAGACGTAAGACAGACTCCTACGAGCAGTACTTC.

V usage is TRBV6-6 and J usage is TRBJ2-3; D is tentatively TRBD1 or TRBD2 (6 bases each). The V and J ends lost 6 bases and 4 bases respectively, with 17 bases between them. Per the germline V gene, CDR1 is MNHNY and CDR2 is SVGAGI (reference sequence). This CDR3 spans 15 amino acids. In DNA form, the CDR3 reads TGTGCCAGCAGGCCGGGGGCCCGATTGCCAGATACGCAGTATTTT. Amino acids: CASRPGARLPDTQYF.

V and J are TRBV5-1 and TRBJ1-1; D is uncertain. Germline-derived CDR1 and CDR2 are SGHRS and YFSETQ. Trimming took 0 bases from V and 6 from J, leaving 12 bases between them. The CDR3 sequence is 14 residues long. The CDR3 reads CASSLGYSGSEAFF. Written as DNA, the CDR3 is TGCGCCAGCAGCTTGGGTTACAGCGGCTCTGAAGCTTTCTTT.

This clone was observed a handful of times. The chain employs TRBV27 and TRBJ2-1; a possible D gene is TRBD2 (6 bases). The CDR3 is 11 residues long. Germline CDR1 and CDR2: MNHEY and SMNVEV (reference sequence). V lost 6 bases, J lost 7 bases, and 7 bases lay in between. The CDR3 sequence: CASSGGNEQFF. CDR3 bases: TGTGCCAGCAGCGGAGGGAATGAGCAGTTCTTC.

The chain uses TRBV10-2 and TRBJ2-7; the D gene is possibly TRBD1 (5 bases). The CDR3 consists of 13 residues. The germline gives CDR1 WSHSY, CDR2 SAAADI. The V end lost 4 bases, the J end lost 4 bases, and 11 bases lay between the germline ends. The DNA of the CDR3 is TGCGCCAGCAGTGCACAGGCTCGGTACGAGCAGTACTTC. Translating gives CASSAQARYEQYF.

This clone showed up just a few times. The V and J genes are TRBV14 and TRBJ1-4; no reliable D call. Per the germline V gene, CDR1 is SGHDN and CDR2 is FVKESK. Trimming removed 2 bases from V and 8 bases from J, with 9 bases in between. The CDR3 spans 13 residues. CDR3 in amino acids: CASSQFFGEKLFF. In DNA form, the CDR3 reads TGTGCCAGCAGCCAATTTTTCGGGGAAAAACTGTTTTTT.

This sequence joins TRBV5-6 and TRBJ1-2; D gene uncertain. Germline values: CDR1 SGHDT, CDR2 YYEEEE. This CDR3 has 16 residues. Trimming took off 0 bases at V and 0 bases at J, with 12 bases between the two ends. The CDR3 sequence is CASSLAPQPANYGYTF. The DNA for the CDR3 is TGTGCCAGCAGCTTGGCCCCACAACCTGCTAACTATGGCTACACCTTC.

This sequence joins TRBV27 and TRBJ2-7, with 7 bases identical to TRBD1. Per germline, CDR1 MNHEY and CDR2 SMNVEV (reference sequence). V shed 7 bases and J 4 bases; nucleotides not matched to a gene: 16. CDR3 length equals 16 residues. In nucleotides, the CDR3 is TGTGCCAGCACCTGGTCGTTAGGGACAGTGATGTACGAGCAGTACTTC. It translates to CASTWSLGTVMYEQYF.

The CDR3 DNA reads as TGTGCCAGCAGTTACCCTACGTCCGGGCACTACGAGCAGTACTTC. Amino acids: CASSYPTSGHYEQYF. The rearrangement joins TRBV6-6 to TRBJ2-7; no clear D. The germline V gene has CDR1 MNHNY and CDR2 SVGAGI (reference sequence). Deletions cut 2 bases from V and 3 bases from J, with 14 bases between. The CDR3 sequence is 15 residues long.

The chain couples TRBV15 to TRBJ1-5, with D unresolved. Germline CDR1 reads LNHNV; CDR2 reads YYDKDF (reference sequence). Trimming removed 0 bases from V and 3 bases from J, with 9 bases in between. The CDR3 contains 15 residues. This CDR3 reads CATSRDAKANQPQHF. The CDR3 bases are TGTGCCACCAGCAGAGATGCGAAGGCCAATCAGCCCCAGCATTTT.

The chain uses TRBV10-1 and TRBJ1-6, with D unresolved. The CDR3 is 13 residues long. Germline CDR1 is WNHNN and CDR2 is SYGVQD (reference sequence). With 8 bases removed from V and 0 bases from J, the gap between germline ends came to 5 bases. The CDR3 nucleotides read TGCGCCAGCCGAAGCTCCTATAATTCACCCCTCCACTTT. It codes for CASRSSYNSPLHF.